The clone carrying this T cell receptor beta chain was detected a few times. The authors amplified TCR beta CDR3 regions, and they did so from RNA transcripts for repertoire sequencing. HTBI primers primed a first-round RT-PCR, and a second-round multiplex PCR followed. One entry per CDR3 protein, called by TCRdb with MiXCR from the multiplex PCR reads. The sample lists 1 million to 1.3 million distinct CDR3 sequences, about 36% occurring once. V gave up 5 bases and J gave up 5 bases; unmatched junction bases: 12. In germline, CDR1 is SGHDT, CDR2 YYEEEE. This CDR3 comprises 16 residues. These data come from a study of Graves' ophthalmopathy and Graves' hyperthyroidism. Study in general: Stable hyperthyroidism meant no progression to ophthalmopathy within 18 months of follow-up.

This chain joins TRBV5-6 and TRBJ2-5, with 10 bases matching TRBD1. This clonotype was obtained from an adult man with Graves' hyperthyroidism. The sequencing sample was made of peripheral blood or thyroid tissue (not recorded which). DNA of the CDR3: TGTGCCAGCAGGACCGGGACAGGGGACCGGGTGGAGACCCAGTACTTC. Encoded protein: CASRTGTGDRVETQYF.